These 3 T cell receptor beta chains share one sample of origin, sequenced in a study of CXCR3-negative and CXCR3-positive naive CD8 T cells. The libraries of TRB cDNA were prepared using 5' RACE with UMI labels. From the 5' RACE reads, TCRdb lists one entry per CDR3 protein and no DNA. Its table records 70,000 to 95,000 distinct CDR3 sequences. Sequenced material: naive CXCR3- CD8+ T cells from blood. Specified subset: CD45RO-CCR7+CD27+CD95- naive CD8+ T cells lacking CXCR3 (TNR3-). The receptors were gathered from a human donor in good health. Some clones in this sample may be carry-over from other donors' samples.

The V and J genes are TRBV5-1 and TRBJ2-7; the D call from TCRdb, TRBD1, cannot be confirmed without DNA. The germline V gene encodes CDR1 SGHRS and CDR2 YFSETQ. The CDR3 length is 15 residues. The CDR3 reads CASSLEQVPPYEQYF.

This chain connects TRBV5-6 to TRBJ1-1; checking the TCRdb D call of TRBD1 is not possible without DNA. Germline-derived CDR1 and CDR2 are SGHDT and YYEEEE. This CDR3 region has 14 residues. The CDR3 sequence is CASSFRTGATEAFF.

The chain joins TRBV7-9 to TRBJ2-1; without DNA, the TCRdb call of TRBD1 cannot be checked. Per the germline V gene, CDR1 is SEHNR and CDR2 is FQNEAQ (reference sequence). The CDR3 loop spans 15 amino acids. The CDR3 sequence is CASSYRGGDHNEQFF.